Below, 7 T cell receptor beta chains from the same sample are listed, as sequenced in a study of T cell changes during pregnancy in multiple sclerosis. The assay was immunoSEQ multiplex PCR, and TCRdb's table has in-frame clones only and misses some. The table shows tens of thousands of clones, with approximately 92% occurring only once. This material consisted of CD8+ T cells from peripheral blood mononuclear cells, taken in the third trimester of pregnancy. All receptors come from a female donor with multiple sclerosis, enrolled in a pregnancy study.

The chain carries TRBV4-2 and TRBJ2-3; a weak D match, TRBD2 (7 bases). This CDR3 is built from 16 residues. The germline gives CDR1 LGHNA, CDR2 YNFKEQ. Deletions cut 4 bases from V and 4 bases from J, with 18 bases between. The CDR3 bases are TGTGCCAGCAGCCCCTCAGGCGGGGAGGGGGCAGATACGCAGTATTTT. This translates into CASSPSGGEGADTQYF.

A single count supports this clone. The chain joins TRBV28 to TRBJ2-7; the match to TRBD1 covers 9 bases. The CDR3 sequence is 14 residues long. V was clipped by 5 bases and J by 4 bases; unmatched bases: 6. Per germline, CDR1 MDHEN and CDR2 SYDVKM. This CDR3 is CASSTLTGGYEQYF. In DNA form, the CDR3 reads TGTGCCAGCAGTACTTTGACAGGGGGGTACGAGCAGTACTTC. The full variable domain, with the rest looked up from reference TRBV28 and TRBJ2-7, is DVKVTQSSRYLVKRTGEKVFLECVQDMDHENMFWYRQDPGLGLRLIYFSYDVKMKEKGDIPEGYSVSREKKERFSLILESASTNQTSMYLCASSTLTGGYEQYFGPGTRLTVT.

This clone came up once. This rearrangement joins TRBV27 to TRBJ1-2, with unresolved D. Trimming cost V 7 bases and J 4 bases, with 13 bases left between them. In germline, CDR1 is MNHEY, CDR2 SMNVEV (reference sequence). CDR3 size: 13 residues. The CDR3 is CASTYSSGYGYTF. As DNA, the CDR3 is TGTGCCAGCACATACAGCTCTGGCTATGGCTACACCTTC.

J is TRBJ2-2 and V is TRBV4-3; 11 nucleotides line up with TRBD2. This CDR3 spans 17 amino acids. V was pared by 3 bases and J by 2 bases, with 5 bases of the junction left unmatched. CDR1 is LGHNA, CDR2 YSLEER, per germline. In DNA, the CDR3 is TGCGCCAGCAGCCAGGACCGACTAGCGGGAAACACCGGGGAGCTGTTTTTT. This gives the protein CASSQDRLAGNTGELFF.

The chain carries TRBV15 and TRBJ2-1; 9 bases fit TRBD1. The CDR3 totals 15 residues. Losses at the gene ends were 3 bases for V and 8 bases for J; bases not matched to a gene: 8. CDR1 LNHNV and CDR2 YYDKDF come from the germline V gene (reference sequence). CDR3 region: CATSRATGTGYEQFF. Written as DNA, the CDR3 is TGTGCCACCAGCAGGGCTACCGGGACAGGGTATGAGCAGTTCTTC.

The chain joins TRBV28 to TRBJ2-2; 9 bases are a match to TRBD1. CDR3 length: 16 residues. Unmatched junction bases numbered 11, after V lost 5 bases and J lost 7 bases. Per the germline V gene, CDR1 is MDHEN and CDR2 is SYDVKM. For the CDR3, the DNA is TGTGCCAGCAGTACCCCCCGGACAGGGGTAGGCGGGGAGCTGTTTTTT. Translated, it gives CASSTPRTGVGGELFF. Complete variable domain (other parts from reference TRBV28 and TRBJ2-2): DVKVTQSSRYLVKRTGEKVFLECVQDMDHENMFWYRQDPGLGLRLIYFSYDVKMKEKGDIPEGYSVSREKKERFSLILESASTNQTSMYLCASSTPRTGVGGELFFGEGSRLTVL.

This rearrangement joins TRBV6-5 to TRBJ1-1; D is perhaps TRBD1 (6 bases). Germline V gene lookup returns CDR1 MNHEY and CDR2 SVGAGI. V was cut by 6 bases and J by 3 bases, with 14 bases left in between. This CDR3 region has 14 residues. The CDR3: CASRMDSLDTEAFF. CDR3 DNA: TGTGCCAGCAGGATGGACAGCCTCGACACTGAAGCTTTCTTT.